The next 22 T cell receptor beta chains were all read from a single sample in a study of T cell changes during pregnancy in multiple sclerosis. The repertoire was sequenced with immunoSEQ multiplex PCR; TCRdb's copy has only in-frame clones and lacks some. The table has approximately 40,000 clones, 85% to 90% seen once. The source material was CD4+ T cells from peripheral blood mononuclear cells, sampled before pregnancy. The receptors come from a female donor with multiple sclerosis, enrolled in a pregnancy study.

The CDR3 coding sequence is TGTGCCAGTAGTATTACGGGGACAGGAAACTACAATGAGCAGTTCTTC. Translation: CASSITGTGNYNEQFF. The genes are TRBV19 and TRBJ2-1, with 8 bases lining up with TRBD1. The CDR3 has 16 amino acids. Trimming at V came to 3 bases and at J to 3 bases, leaving 7 bases not matched to a gene. From germline, CDR1 is LNHDA and CDR2 SQIVND (reference sequence).

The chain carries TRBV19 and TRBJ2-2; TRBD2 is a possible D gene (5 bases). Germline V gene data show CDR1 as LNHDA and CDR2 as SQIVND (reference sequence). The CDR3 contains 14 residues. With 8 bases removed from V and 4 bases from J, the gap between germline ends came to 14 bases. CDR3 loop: CASGGSAVTGELFF. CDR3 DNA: TGTGCCAGTGGCGGGTCCGCGGTCACCGGGGAGCTGTTTTTT.

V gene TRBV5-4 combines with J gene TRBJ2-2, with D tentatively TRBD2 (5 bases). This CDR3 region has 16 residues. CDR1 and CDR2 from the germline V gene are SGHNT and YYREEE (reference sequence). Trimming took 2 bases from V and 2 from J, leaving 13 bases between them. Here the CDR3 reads CASSFKTRTNTGELFF. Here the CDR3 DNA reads TGTGCCAGCAGCTTTAAAACACGGACTAACACCGGGGAGCTGTTTTTT.

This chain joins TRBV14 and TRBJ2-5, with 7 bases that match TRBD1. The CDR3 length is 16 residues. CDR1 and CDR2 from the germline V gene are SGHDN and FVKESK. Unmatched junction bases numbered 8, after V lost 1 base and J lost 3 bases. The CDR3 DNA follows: TGTGCCAGCAGCCAAGCCCCCGGGACAGATAAAGAGACCCAGTACTTC. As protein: CASSQAPGTDKETQYF.

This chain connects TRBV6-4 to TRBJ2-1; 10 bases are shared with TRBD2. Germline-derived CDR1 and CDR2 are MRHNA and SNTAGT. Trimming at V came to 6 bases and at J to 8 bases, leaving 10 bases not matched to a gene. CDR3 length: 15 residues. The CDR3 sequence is CASSHPAGGRDEQFF. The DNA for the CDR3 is TGTGCCAGCAGCCACCCAGCGGGGGGGCGCGATGAGCAGTTCTTC.

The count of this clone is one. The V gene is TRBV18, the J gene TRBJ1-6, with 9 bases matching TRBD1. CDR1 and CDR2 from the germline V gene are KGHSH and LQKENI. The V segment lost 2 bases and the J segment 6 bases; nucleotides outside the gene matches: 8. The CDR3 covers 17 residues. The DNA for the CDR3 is TGTGCCAGCTCACCAGTTATGACAGGGGGGACTAATTCACCCCTCCACTTT. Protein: CASSPVMTGGTNSPLHF.

In nucleotides, the CDR3 is TGTGCCAGCAGTGTCCGAGGCGGCACTGAAGCTTTCTTT. Translation: CASSVRGGTEAFF. V and J are TRBV2 and TRBJ1-1, with D unresolved. The V end lost 4 bases, the J end lost 4 bases, and 10 bases lay between the germline ends. The CDR3 is 13 residues long. Germline V gene data show CDR1 as SNHLY and CDR2 as FYNNEI.

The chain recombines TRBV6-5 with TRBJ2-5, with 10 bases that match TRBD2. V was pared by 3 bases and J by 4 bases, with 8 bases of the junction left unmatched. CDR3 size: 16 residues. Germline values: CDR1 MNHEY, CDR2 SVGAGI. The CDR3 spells CASSYQRGGLLETQYF. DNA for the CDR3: TGTGCCAGCAGTTATCAGCGGGGGGGCCTTTTAGAGACCCAGTACTTC.

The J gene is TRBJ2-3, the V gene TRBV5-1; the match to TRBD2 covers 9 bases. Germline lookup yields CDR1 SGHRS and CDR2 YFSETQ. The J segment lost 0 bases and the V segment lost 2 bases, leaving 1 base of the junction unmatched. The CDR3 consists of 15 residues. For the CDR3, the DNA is TGCGCCAGCAGCTTTAGCGGGGGTAGCACAGATACGCAGTATTTT. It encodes CASSFSGGSTDTQYF.

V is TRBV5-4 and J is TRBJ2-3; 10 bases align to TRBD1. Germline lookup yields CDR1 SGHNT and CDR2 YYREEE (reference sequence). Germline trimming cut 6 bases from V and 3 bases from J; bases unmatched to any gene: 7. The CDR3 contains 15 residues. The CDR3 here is CASTDQGQGTDTQYF. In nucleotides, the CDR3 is TGTGCCAGCACCGACCAGGGACAGGGGACAGATACGCAGTATTTT. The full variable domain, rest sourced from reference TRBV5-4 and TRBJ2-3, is ETGVTQSPTHLIKTRGQQVTLRCSSQSGHNTVSWYQQALGQGPQFIFQYYREEENGRGNFPPRFSGLQFPNYSSELNVNALELDDSALYLCASTDQGQGTDTQYFGPGTRLTVL.

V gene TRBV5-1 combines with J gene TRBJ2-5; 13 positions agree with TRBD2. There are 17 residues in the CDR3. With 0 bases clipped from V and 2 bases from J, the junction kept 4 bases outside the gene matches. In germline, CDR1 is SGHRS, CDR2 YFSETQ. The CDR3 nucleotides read TGCGCCAGCAGCTTGGGCGGACTAGCGGGGGAGCAAGAGACCCAGTACTTC. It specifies CASSLGGLAGEQETQYF.

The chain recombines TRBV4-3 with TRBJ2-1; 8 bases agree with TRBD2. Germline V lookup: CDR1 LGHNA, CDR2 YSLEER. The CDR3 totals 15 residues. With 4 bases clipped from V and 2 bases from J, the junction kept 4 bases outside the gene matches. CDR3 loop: CASSPRTSPYNEQFF. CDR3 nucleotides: TGCGCCAGCAGCCCAAGGACTAGCCCCTACAATGAGCAGTTCTTC.

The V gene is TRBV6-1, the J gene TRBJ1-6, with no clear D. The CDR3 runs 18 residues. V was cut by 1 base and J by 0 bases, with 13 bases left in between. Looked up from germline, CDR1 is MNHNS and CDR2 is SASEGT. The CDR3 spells CASSEGVMRSSYNSPLHF. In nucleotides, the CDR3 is TGTGCCAGCAGTGAAGGAGTAATGAGGAGCTCCTATAATTCACCCCTCCACTTT.

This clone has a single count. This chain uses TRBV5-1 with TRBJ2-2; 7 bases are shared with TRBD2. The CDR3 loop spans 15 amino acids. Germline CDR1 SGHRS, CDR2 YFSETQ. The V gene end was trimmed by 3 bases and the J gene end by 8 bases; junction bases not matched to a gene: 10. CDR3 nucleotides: TGCGCCAGCAGCTCTGGACTAGTCTCGAGGGGGGAGCTGTTTTTT. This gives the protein CASSSGLVSRGELFF.

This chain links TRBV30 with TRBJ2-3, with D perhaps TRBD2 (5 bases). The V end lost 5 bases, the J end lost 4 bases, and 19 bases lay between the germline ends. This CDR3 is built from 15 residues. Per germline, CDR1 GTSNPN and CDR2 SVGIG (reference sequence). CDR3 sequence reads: CAWRTVGEGADTQYF. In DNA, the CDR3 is TGTGCCTGGCGCACGGTCGGGGAAGGCGCAGATACGCAGTATTTT.

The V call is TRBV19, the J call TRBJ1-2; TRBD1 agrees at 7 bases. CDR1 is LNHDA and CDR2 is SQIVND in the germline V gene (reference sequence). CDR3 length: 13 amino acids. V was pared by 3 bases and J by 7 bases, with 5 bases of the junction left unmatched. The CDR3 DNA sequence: TGTGCCAGTAGTATCGCAGGGGGAAGTGGCTACACCTTC. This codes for CASSIAGGSGYTF.

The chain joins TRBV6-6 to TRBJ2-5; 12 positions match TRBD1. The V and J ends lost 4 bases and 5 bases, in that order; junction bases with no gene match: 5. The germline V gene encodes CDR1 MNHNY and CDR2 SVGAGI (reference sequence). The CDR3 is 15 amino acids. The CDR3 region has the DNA TGTGCCAGCAGTTCCGGGACAGGGGGCAGGGAGACCCAGTACTTC. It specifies CASSSGTGGRETQYF.

The CDR3 sequence: CASSTRTEKGYTF. DNA for the CDR3: TGTGCCAGTAGTACAAGGACAGAAAAGGGCTACACCTTC. This chain links TRBV19 with TRBJ1-2; a weak D match, TRBD1 (6 bases). The V and J ends lost 4 bases and 8 bases respectively, with 14 bases between them. The CDR3 length is 13 residues. Germline values: CDR1 LNHDA, CDR2 SQIVND (reference sequence).

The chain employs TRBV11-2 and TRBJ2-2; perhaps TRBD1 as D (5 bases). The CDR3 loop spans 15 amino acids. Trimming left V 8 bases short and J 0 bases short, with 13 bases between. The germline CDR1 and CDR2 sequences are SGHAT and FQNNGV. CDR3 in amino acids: CASHLTDTNTGELFF. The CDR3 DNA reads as TGTGCCAGCCACTTGACAGACACGAACACCGGGGAGCTGTTTTTT.

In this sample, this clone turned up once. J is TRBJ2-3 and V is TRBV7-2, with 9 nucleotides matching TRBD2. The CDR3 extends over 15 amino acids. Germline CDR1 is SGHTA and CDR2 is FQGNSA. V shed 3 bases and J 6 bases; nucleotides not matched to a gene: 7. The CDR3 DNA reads TGTGCCAGCAGCTTTAGAGCGGGGGGATCCGATACGCAGTATTTT. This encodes CASSFRAGGSDTQYF.

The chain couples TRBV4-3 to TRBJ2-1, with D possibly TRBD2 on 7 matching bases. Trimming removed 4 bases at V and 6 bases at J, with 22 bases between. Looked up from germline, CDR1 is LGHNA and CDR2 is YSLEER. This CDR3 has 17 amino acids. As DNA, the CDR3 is TGCGCCAGCAGCCCCTACGCGTCGGGGGGCTTAATCAATGAGCAGTTCTTC. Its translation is CASSPYASGGLINEQFF.

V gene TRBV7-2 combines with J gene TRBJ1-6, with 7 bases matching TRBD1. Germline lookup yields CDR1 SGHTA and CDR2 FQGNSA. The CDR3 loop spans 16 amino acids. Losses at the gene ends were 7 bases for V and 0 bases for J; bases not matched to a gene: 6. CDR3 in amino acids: CASNQGVGSYNSPLHF. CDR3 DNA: TGTGCCAGCAACCAGGGGGTAGGCTCCTATAATTCACCCCTCCACTTT. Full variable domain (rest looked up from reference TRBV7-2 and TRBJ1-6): GAGVSQSPSNKVTEKGKDVELRCDPISGHTALYWYRQSLGQGLEFLIYFQGNSAPDKSGLPSDRFSAERTGGSVSTLTIQRTQQEDSAVYLCASNQGVGSYNSPLHFGNGTRLTVT.